This record covers a single T cell receptor beta chain. This sample stems from a study of low-dose radiotherapy and immunotherapy resistance in tumors. Turning to the study itself: The study delivered 0.5 Gy per fraction every 2 weeks to Cohort 1, totaling 6.5 Gy. A dose of 1 Gy per fraction every two weeks went to Cohort 2, totaling 13 Gy over 26 weeks. Patients took oral aspirin 300 mg daily for four cycles from cycle 1 day 1.

As for time point: before trial treatment. Solid tumors that lacked tumor-infiltrating lymphocytes and were advanced were present in eligible patients. First-strand cDNA relied on TRAV- and TRBV-specific primers spanning alpha and beta chains. A constant-region primer paired with the V-primer adapter amplified TCRs over roughly 18 PCR cycles. TCRdb independently ran MiXCR on the reads; one entry per CDR3 protein. The sample lists approximately 90,000 distinct CDR3 sequences, around 17% occurring once. CDR3 size: 13 residues. The source of this sequence is a male donor with prostate cancer. The chain is built from TRBV21-1 and TRBJ2-7; the table's TRBD2 call for D was not verified on the DNA. TRBV21-1 counts as a pseudogene. The source was PBMCs, collected before treatment. CDR3 bases: TGTGCCAGCAGCAAATGGGCCAATTACGAGCAGTACTTC. It codes for CASSKWANYEQYF.